Listed below are T cell receptor beta chains from one sample, sequenced in a study of CD8+CD57+ T cells in acquired aplastic anemia. TCRdb reprocessed the reads via MiXCR and lists one record per CDR3 protein. This table holds over 250,000 distinct CDR3 sequences, 56% found once. Material: sorted CD4+, CD8+, or CD8+CD57+ T cells (not recorded which) from PBMCs. The receptor source for this set is a human donor with aplastic anemia. CDR3s include the opening cysteine and the closing phenylalanine or tryptophan. D genes are given only for firm matches. Clone size is stated in some rows and not others, as once, few, many or a class when expanded.

J gene | D gene | V gene | clone size | CDR3 protein | CDR3 DNA
TRBJ2-3 | TRBD2 | TRBV24-1 | many | CATSGSGRAGLTDTQYF | TGTGCCACCAGTGGAAGCGGGAGGGCCGGTTTAACCGATACGCAGTATTTT
TRBJ1-2 | NA | TRBV7-9 | NA | CASSGGPLDGYTF | TGTGCCAGCAGCGGGGGGCCATTGGATGGCTACACCTTC
TRBJ1-5 | TRBD1 | TRBV2 | NA | CAGQGAGQPQHF | TGTGCGGGGCAGGGGGCAGGTCAGCCCCAGCATTTT
TRBJ2-7 | NA | TRBV5-1 | NA | CASSLAPGAKIEQYF | TGCGCCAGCAGCTTGGCGCCGGGGGCGAAAATCGAGCAGTACTTC
TRBJ2-3 | NA | TRBV7-9 | NA | CASSFHGDKQYF | TGTGCCAGCAGCTTTCACGGGGATAAGCAGTATTTT
TRBJ1-5 | NA | TRBV2 | many | CASSEQITNQPQHF | TGTGCCAGCAGTGAACAGATTACCAATCAGCCCCAGCATTTT
TRBJ2-1 | NA | TRBV5-1 | many | CASSPLVPTRNEQFF | TGCGCCAGCAGCCCACTAGTTCCTACAAGGAATGAGCAGTTCTTC
TRBJ1-1 | TRBD1 | TRBV3-1 | NA | CASSRNRDRSGYGAFF | TGTGCCAGCAGCCGCAACCGGGACAGGTCGGGGTACGGCGCTTTCTTT
TRBJ2-3 | NA | TRBV7-9 | NA | CASSEGGGGPVDTQYF | TGTGCCAGCAGCGAAGGGGGGGGAGGGCCGGTAGATACGCAGTATTTT
TRBJ1-4 | NA | TRBV6-5 | NA | CASSYGGTNEELFF | TGTGCCAGCAGTTACGGGGGAACTAATGAAGAACTGTTTTTT
TRBJ2-7 | NA | TRBV7-9 | NA | CASSPATGPEQYF | TGTGCCAGCAGTCCCGCCACAGGGCCTGAGCAGTACTTC
TRBJ2-5 | TRBD2 | TRBV2 | NA | CASSDFWLAGEETQYF | TGTGCCAGCAGTGATTTTTGGCTAGCGGGGGAAGAGACCCAGTACTTC
TRBJ1-3 | NA | TRBV6-4 | NA | CASMGPGNTIHF | TGTGCCAGCATGGGCCCCGGAAACACCATACATTTT
TRBJ2-1 | TRBD1 | TRBV2 | NA | CASSVLYRTGGSYNEQFF | TGTGCCAGCAGTGTGTTGTATAGGACAGGGGGCTCCTACAATGAGCAGTTCTTC
TRBJ2-1 | TRBD1 | TRBV7-2 | NA | CASSLGQGALGNEQFF | TGTGCCAGCAGCTTAGGACAGGGGGCCTTAGGCAATGAGCAGTTCTTC
TRBJ1-5 | NA | TRBV7-2 | NA | CASSPGMYNQPQHF | TGTGCCAGCAGCCCAGGGATGTACAATCAGCCCCAGCATTTT
TRBJ1-1 | NA | TRBV19 | NA | CASSYAGMNTEAFF | TGTGCCAGTAGTTATGCCGGTATGAACACTGAAGCTTTCTTT
TRBJ2-1 | TRBD2 | TRBV7-7 | NA | CASSFAGGNGQFF | TGTGCTAGCAGCTTCGCGGGAGGGAATGGGCAGTTCTTC
TRBJ2-5 | NA | TRBV7-2 | NA | CASSLAGRLWETQYF | TGTGCCAGCTCCCTGGCAGGTCGCCTGTGGGAGACCCAGTACTTC
TRBJ2-7 | TRBD2 | TRBV12-5 | NA | CASVFSGRNYEQYF | TGTGCTAGTGTCTTTAGCGGGAGGAACTACGAGCAGTACTTC
TRBJ2-3 | NA | TRBV6-2/TRBV6-3 | many | CASRSSIPSTDTQYF | TGTGCCAGCAGATCAAGTATTCCTAGCACAGATACGCAGTATTTT
TRBJ2-3 | TRBD2 | TRBV6-1 | NA | CASTGTSGARDTQYF | TGTGCCAGCACCGGAACTAGCGGGGCGCGAGATACGCAGTACTTT
TRBJ1-3 | NA | TRBV29-1 | many | CSTSTGQIIYF | TGCAGCACTTCCACCGGACAAATCATATATTTT
TRBJ1-6 | TRBD1 | TRBV5-1 | NA | CASSAGTVGSPLPF | TGCGCCAGCAGCGCCGGGACAGTAGGTTCACCCCTCCCCTTT
TRBJ2-7 | TRBD1 | TRBV5-4 | NA | CASSEGQGIGEQYF | TGTGCCAGCAGCGAAGGACAGGGTATAGGCGAGCAGTACTTC
TRBJ2-1 | TRBD1 | TRBV2 | many | CASSVQGQGARGEQFF | TGTGCCAGCAGTGTCCAAGGACAGGGGGCGCGGGGTGAGCAGTTCTTC
TRBJ2-2 | NA | TRBV10-1 | once | CASMRRLKRPHTGELFF | TGCGCCAGCATGAGAAGGTTAAAAAGGCCCCACACCGGGGAGCTGTTTTTT
TRBJ2-7 | NA | TRBV7-3 | many | CASSLGGDTGEQYF | TGTGCCAGCAGCTTGGGCGGGGACACGGGAGAGCAGTACTTC
TRBJ2-7 | NA | TRBV5-6 | once | CASSGLQGSYEQYF | TGTGCCAGCAGCGGGTTACAGGGCTCCTACGAGCAGTACTTC
TRBJ1-6 | NA | TRBV12-3/TRBV12-4 | NA | CASAITSSPLHF | TGTGCTAGTGCTATAACAAGCTCACCCCTCCACTTT
TRBJ2-3 | TRBD2 | TRBV24-1 | NA | CATSDPTSGRGADTQYF | TGTGCCACCAGTGATCCAACTAGCGGGAGGGGAGCAGATACGCAGTATTTT
TRBJ1-6 | NA | TRBV15 | NA | CATSSHRNSPLHF | TGTGCCACCAGCAGCCACAGGAATTCACCCCTCCACTTT
TRBJ1-1 | NA | TRBV19 | NA | CASSIDAGMNTEAFF | TGTGCCAGTAGTATAGATGCGGGGATGAACACTGAAGCTTTCTTT
TRBJ1-6 | NA | TRBV6-1 | NA | CACSENRESPLHF | TGTGCCTGCAGTGAAAACAGGGAATCACCCCTCCACTTT
TRBJ1-5 | NA | TRBV7-3 | NA | CASSLREQPQHF | TGTGCCAGCAGCTTGAGAGAACAGCCCCAGCATTTT
TRBJ1-1 | NA | TRBV19 | few | CASSRVATEAFF | TGTGCCAGTAGTAGGGTGGCCACTGAAGCTTTCTTT
TRBJ2-5 | TRBD2 | TRBV20-1 | NA | CSATDTSGSRETQYF | TGCAGTGCTACCGATACTAGCGGGAGTCGAGAGACCCAGTACTTC
TRBJ2-2 | TRBD2 | TRBV2 | NA | CATEGRAEDTGELFF | TGTGCCACCGAGGGGAGGGCAGAAGACACCGGGGAGCTGTTTTTT
TRBJ1-4 | NA | TRBV19 | many | CASSIGIVEKLFF | TGTGCCAGTAGTATAGGAATTGTAGAAAAACTGTTTTTT
TRBJ1-2 | NA | TRBV11-3 | NA | CASSPTGLYGYTF | TGTGCCAGCAGCCCAACAGGGTTATATGGCTACACCTTC
TRBJ1-3 | NA | TRBV29-1 | NA | CTLRKGSSGNTIYF | TGCACCCTGAGGAAGGGAAGCTCTGGAAACACCATATATTTT
TRBJ2-2 | TRBD1 | TRBV7-9 | NA | CARSTGNAGELFF | TGTGCCAGATCGACAGGGAACGCCGGGGAGCTGTTTTTT
TRBJ2-1 | TRBD2 | TRBV3-1 | many | CASSESLAGGPEQFF | TGTGCCAGCAGCGAGTCACTAGCGGGGGGGCCTGAGCAGTTCTTC
TRBJ1-5 | NA | TRBV2 | NA | CASSTGSSNQPQHF | TGTGCCAGCAGTACAGGGAGTAGCAATCAGCCCCAGCATTTT
TRBJ1-5 | TRBD1 | TRBV7-9 | many | CASSPQNTGQRNQPQHF | TGTGCCAGCAGTCCACAAAATACGGGACAGCGCAATCAGCCCCAGCATTTT
TRBJ2-5 | NA | TRBV3-1 | many | CASSRGLTRETQYF | TGTGCCAGCAGCCGAGGACTGACTCGGGAGACCCAGTACTTC
TRBJ2-7 | NA | TRBV6-1 | few | CASSEGLDGAYEQYF | TGTGCCAGCAGTGAAGGGCTAGACGGAGCCTACGAGCAGTACTTC
TRBJ2-7 | TRBD1 | TRBV6-6 | NA | CASSRRTGQNPYEQYF | TGTGCCAGCAGCAGACGGACAGGACAGAACCCCTACGAGCAGTACTTC
TRBJ1-2 | NA | TRBV14 | medium-sized | CASSQLSGYTF | TGTGCCAGCAGCCAATTAAGCGGCTACACCTTC
TRBJ2-1 | TRBD2 | TRBV18 | few | CASSLYGLEYYNEQFF | TGTGCCAGCTCACTATACGGACTAGAATACTACAATGAGCAGTTCTTC
TRBJ1-1 | TRBD1 | TRBV7-3 | NA | CASSTRGQGDEAFF | TGTGCCAGCAGCACCAGGGGGCAGGGTGATGAAGCTTTCTTT
TRBJ1-1 | NA | TRBV2 | few | CASSEARPVGLPEAFF | TGTGCCAGCAGTGAAGCGCGACCCGTGGGCCTACCTGAAGCTTTCTTT
TRBJ2-1 | TRBD2 | TRBV9 | NA | CASSALPGTSGPNEQFF | TGTGCCAGCAGTGCCCTCCCAGGGACTAGCGGCCCCAATGAGCAGTTCTTC
TRBJ1-2 | NA | TRBV12-3/TRBV12-4 | once | CASSPTMGYGHTF | TGTGCCAGCAGTCCTACAATGGGCTATGGCCACACCTTC
TRBJ1-6 | NA | TRBV6-5 | many | CATRKGGNSPLHF | TGTGCCACTAGAAAGGGAGGAAATTCACCCCTCCACTTT